This TCR beta chain was identified during a study of PD-L1 blockade in urothelial cancer. About the study: The median T cell count in blood samples was about 140,000.

Method: immunoSEQ multiplex PCR; TCRdb's copy keeps in-frame clones and lacks some. The data show more than 15,000 clones, around 90% seen once. There are 15 residues in the CDR3. V lost 1 base to trimming and J lost 0 bases, with 7 bases between them. Germline V gene data show CDR1 as SGHVS and CDR2 as FNYEAQ. This clone was counted once. This clonotype was obtained from a man aged 45 to 65 with urothelial cancer. The sample here was PBMCs, taken around atezolizumab (anti-PD-L1) treatment. This chain links TRBV7-6 with TRBJ1-3; unclear D gene. The CDR3 sequence: CASSLDSYSGNTIYF. The CDR3 DNA reads TGTGCCAGCAGCTTAGACAGCTACTCTGGAAACACCATATATTTT.